The present T cell receptor (beta chain) was sequenced within a study of beta chain features in type 1 diabetes. Study-level results: Among all four CD4+ subsets, Type 1 diabetes patients had TCRB CDR3s that were moderately but significantly shorter.

Germline CDR1 and CDR2: SNHLY and FYNNEI. Trimming pared 1 base from V and 2 bases from J, leaving 9 bases between. The CDR3 covers 15 residues. Expressed TCRB transcripts got sequenced, as all isolated RNA was reverse transcribed. Measured with immunoSEQ multiplex PCR; TCRdb has only the in-frame clones, and not every one. The data hold about 340,000 clones, with approximately 12% observed a single time. Note on this clone: What it binds is not known.

This clonotype originated in a woman aged 18-35 years with type 1 diabetes. Material for sequencing was naive CD4+ T cells from blood. The chain carries TRBV2 and TRBJ2-1; TRBD1 might be the D (5 bases). DNA of the CDR3: TGTGCCAGCAGTGAAGTTGTAGGGGCCTACAATGAGCAGTTCTTC. Its protein is CASSEVVGAYNEQFF.